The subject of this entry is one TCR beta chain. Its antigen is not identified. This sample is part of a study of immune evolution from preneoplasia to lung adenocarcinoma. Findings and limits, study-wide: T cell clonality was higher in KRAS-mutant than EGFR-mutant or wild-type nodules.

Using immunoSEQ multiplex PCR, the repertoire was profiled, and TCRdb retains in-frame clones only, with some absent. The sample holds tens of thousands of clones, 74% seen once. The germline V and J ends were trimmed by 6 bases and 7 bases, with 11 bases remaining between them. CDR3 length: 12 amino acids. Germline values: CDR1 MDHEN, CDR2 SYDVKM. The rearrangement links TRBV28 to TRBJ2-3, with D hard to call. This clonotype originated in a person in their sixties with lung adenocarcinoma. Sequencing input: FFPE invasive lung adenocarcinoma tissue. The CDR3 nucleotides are TGTGCCAGCAGCTTAACCGGGTATACGCAGTATTTT. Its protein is CASSLTGYTQYF.